These 29 T cell receptor beta chains originate from one sample sequenced in a study of T cell repertoires in cytomegalovirus infection. Each CDR3 protein gets one entry after TCRdb re-called the reads with MiXCR. This table has about 920,000 distinct CDR3 sequences, about a third appearing once. These receptors are not linked to any known antigen. The material sequenced was cultured CD8+ T cells from PBMCs, taken from culture after CMV antigen stimulation. These receptors all stem from a human donor in good health (CMV status not recorded). Some clones in this sample may be carry-over from other donors' samples.

The V call is TRBV4-1, the J call TRBJ2-3; 8 bases match TRBD2. V lost 1 base to trimming and J lost 5 bases; unmatched junction nucleotides: 8. CDR3 length equals 16 residues. Germline V lookup: CDR1 MGHRA, CDR2 YSYEKL. CDR3 protein: CASSQGGMRGVDTQYF. In DNA form, the CDR3 reads TGCGCCAGCAGCCAAGGGGGGATGCGGGGGGTAGATACGCAGTATTTT.

This clonotype was seen a handful of times. The chain joins TRBV19 to TRBJ1-1; D unresolved. The germline V gene has CDR1 LNHDA and CDR2 SQIVND (reference sequence). CDR3 size: 10 residues. Trimming took 11 bases from V and 5 from J, leaving 9 bases between them. CDR3 in amino acids: CAARGTEAFF. DNA for the CDR3: TGTGCCGCCCGAGGAACTGAAGCTTTCTTT.

This clonotype was picked up a small number of times. V gene TRBV27 combines with J gene TRBJ1-6; D not resolved. The CDR3 is 14 amino acids. Trimming took off 3 bases at V and 3 bases at J, with 6 bases between the two ends. Germline-derived CDR1 and CDR2 are MNHEY and SMNVEV (reference sequence). CDR3 protein: CASSLRYYNSPLHF. CDR3 DNA: TGTGCCAGCAGTTTGAGATACTATAATTCACCCCTCCACTTT.

In its sample, this clonotype was seen once. The chain is built from TRBV14 and TRBJ1-6; a weak D match, TRBD1 (5 bases). The CDR3 is 16 amino acids. Per the germline V gene, CDR1 is SGHDN and CDR2 is FVKESK. V was shortened by 0 bases and J by 9 bases, with 15 bases between the two germline ends. For the CDR3, the DNA is TGTGCCAGCAGCCAAGATGGGGCAGGGCGAGGTTCACCCCTCCACTTT. Residues: CASSQDGAGRGSPLHF.

This clonotype was counted between two and nine times. V is TRBV6-2 or TRBV6-3 and J is TRBJ2-5; no reliable D call. The CDR3 runs to 15 residues. V shed 6 bases and J shed 0 bases, with 14 bases lying between them. CDR1 and CDR2 from the germline V gene are MNHEY and SVGEGT. Here the CDR3 reads CASSWDGVYQETQYF. CDR3 nucleotides: TGTGCCAGCAGCTGGGATGGAGTTTACCAAGAGACCCAGTACTTC.

The genes are TRBV4-1 and TRBJ2-1; a possible D gene is TRBD2 (7 bases). The CDR3 is made up of 17 amino acids. Per the germline V gene, CDR1 is MGHRA and CDR2 is YSYEKL. Trimming pared 0 bases from V and 8 bases from J, leaving 20 bases between. The CDR3 reads CASSQDLRGGGTDEQFF. CDR3 nucleotides: TGCGCCAGCAGCCAAGATCTTAGGGGGGGCGGTACGGATGAGCAGTTCTTC.

The chain employs TRBV5-1 and TRBJ1-2; 8 bases match TRBD1. The V segment lost 0 bases and the J segment 5 bases; nucleotides outside the gene matches: 12. CDR3 size: 17 residues. Germline loops: CDR1 SGHRS, CDR2 YFSETQ. The CDR3 here is CASSLARTGNPRYGYTF. DNA for the CDR3: TGCGCCAGCAGCTTGGCCCGGACAGGGAACCCTCGGTATGGCTACACCTTC. The full variable domain, in which reference TRBV5-1 and TRBJ1-2 provide the parts outside the CDR3, is KAGVTQTPRYLIKTRGQQVTLSCSPISGHRSVSWYQQTPGQGLQFLFEYFSETQRNKGNFPGRFSGRQFSNSRSEMNVSTLELGDSALYLCASSLARTGNPRYGYTFGSGTRLTVV.

The chain couples TRBV7-8 to TRBJ2-3; D not certain. The V gene lost 1 base and the J gene lost 0 bases, with 11 bases spanning the gap. CDR1 and CDR2 from the germline V gene are SGHVS and FQNEAQ. The CDR3 consists of 16 residues. CDR3 sequence: CASSLGVTFSTDTQYF. DNA for the CDR3: TGTGCCAGCAGCTTAGGGGTCACCTTTAGCACAGATACGCAGTATTTT. The variable domain in full, completed from reference TRBV7-8 and TRBJ2-3, reads GAGVSQSPRYKVAKRGQDVALRCDPISGHVSLFWYQQALGQGPEFLTYFQNEAQLDKSGLPSDRFFAERPEGSVSTLKIQRTQQEDSAVYLCASSLGVTFSTDTQYFGPGTRLTVL.

The genes are TRBV10-3 and TRBJ2-2; D gene ambiguous. This CDR3 contains 14 residues. Trimming stripped 8 bases from V and 0 bases from J, with 10 bases between. Germline CDR1 ENHRY, CDR2 SYGVKD. DNA of the CDR3: TGTGCCATCGCGGCGGACCCGAACACCGGGGAGCTGTTTTTT. It translates to CAIAADPNTGELFF.

The J gene is TRBJ2-1, the V gene TRBV5-6, with no clear D. Germline values: CDR1 SGHDT, CDR2 YYEEEE. The V end was cut by 2 bases, the J end by 1 base, with 16 bases between. The CDR3 has 17 residues. CDR3 bases: TGTGCCAGCAGCTTAGGCCCCGAGGTGGGTTCCTACAATGAGCAGTTCTTC. This translates into CASSLGPEVGSYNEQFF. Full variable domain (outside the CDR3, taken from reference TRBV5-6 and TRBJ2-1): DAGVTQSPTHLIKTRGQQVTLRCSPKSGHDTVSWYQQALGQGPQFIFQYYEEEERQRGNFPDRFSGHQFPNYSSELNVNALLLGDSALYLCASSLGPEVGSYNEQFFGPGTRLTVL.

The chain combines TRBV19 with TRBJ1-3; possibly TRBD1 for D (5 bases). The germline V and J ends were trimmed by 6 bases and 4 bases, with 16 bases remaining between them. The CDR3 loop spans 15 amino acids. Germline V gene lookup returns CDR1 LNHDA and CDR2 SQIVND (reference sequence). CDR3 bases: TGTGCCAGTAGCCTTACACCAGGGCTAGGAAACACCATATATTTT. Its protein product is CASSLTPGLGNTIYF.

This clonotype has more than one count but fewer than ten. This rearrangement joins TRBV7-8 to TRBJ2-4, with D possibly matching TRBD2 (5 bases). The CDR3 sequence is 16 residues long. With 4 bases removed from V and 2 bases from J, the gap between germline ends came to 15 bases. Per the germline V gene, CDR1 is SGHVS and CDR2 is FQNEAQ. The CDR3 sequence is CASSSSGSPSKNIQYF. For the CDR3, the DNA is TGTGCCAGCAGCTCCTCGGGAAGCCCCTCCAAAAACATTCAGTACTTC.

This clonotype was counted between two and nine times. V usage is TRBV28 and J usage is TRBJ2-7; TRBD1 agrees at 10 bases. V lost 4 bases, J lost 2 bases, and 11 bases stayed unmatched. CDR3 length equals 17 residues. Looked up from germline, CDR1 is MDHEN and CDR2 is SYDVKM. This CDR3 reads CASSSSTGTGVPYEQYV. The CDR3 DNA reads as TGTGCCAGCAGTTCTAGTACCGGGACAGGGGTCCCCTACGAGCAGTACGTC.

Concerning this clonotype itself: Relative to the germline gene, one junction end is altered; a read error may explain this. The rearrangement links TRBV24-1 to TRBJ2-5, with 10 bases aligning to TRBD2. The CDR3 is made up of 16 amino acids. Per germline, CDR1 KGHDR and CDR2 SFDVKD. CDR3 region: CATSARTSGVLETKYF. The CDR3 DNA is TGTGCCACCAGTGCCAGGACTAGCGGAGTCTTAGAGACCAAGTACTTC.

This chain connects TRBV6-1 to TRBJ2-3, with D possibly TRBD2 on 5 matching bases. Germline V gene sequence: CDR1 MNHNS, CDR2 SASEGT. The CDR3 totals 14 residues. The V gene lost 7 bases and the J gene lost 2 bases, with 13 bases spanning the gap. CDR3 loop: CASKDSSYTDTQYF. The CDR3 nucleotides read TGTGCCAGCAAGGACTCGTCCTACACAGATACGCAGTATTTT.

The CDR3 loop reads CASRSGQGASYGYTF. The CDR3 nucleotides read TGTGCCAGCAGGTCGGGACAGGGGGCGAGCTATGGCTACACCTTC. The V gene is TRBV6-1, the J gene TRBJ1-2; 12 nucleotides agree with TRBD1. The CDR3 has 15 amino acids. V lost 6 bases and J lost 4; bases outside the gene matches: 6. CDR1 is MNHNS, CDR2 SASEGT, per germline.

The J gene is TRBJ2-5, the V gene TRBV7-8, with a weak D call TRBD1 (5 bases). V was pared by 8 bases and J by 1 base, with 11 bases between. This CDR3 has 13 residues. Germline loops: CDR1 SGHVS, CDR2 FQNEAQ. The CDR3 coding sequence is TGTGCCAGCTCAGGGTCCTCCCAAGAGACCCAGTACTTC. This codes for CASSGSSQETQYF.

This clonotype was observed a handful of times. The V gene is TRBV27, the J gene TRBJ2-1; D remains ambiguous. The V gene's germline CDR1 is MNHEY and CDR2 SMNVEV (reference sequence). Between the trimmed V and J ends, which lost 4 bases and 7 bases, there was a span of 17 bases. The length of the CDR3 is 15 residues. This CDR3 reads CASSSWPTPINEQFF. CDR3 nucleotide sequence: TGTGCCAGCAGTTCTTGGCCTACTCCAATTAATGAGCAGTTCTTC.

The rearrangement uses TRBV29-1 and TRBJ1-2; 8 bases map to TRBD1. The CDR3 covers 12 residues. Germline CDR1 is SQVTM and CDR2 is ANQGSEA. After removal of 5 bases from V and 8 bases from J, the junction contained 7 bases not matched to a gene. CDR3 in amino acids: CSVPGTGLGYTF. In DNA, the CDR3 is TGCAGCGTTCCCGGGACAGGTCTAGGCTACACCTTC.

V and J are TRBV9 and TRBJ2-3; 15 bases fit TRBD2. Per germline, CDR1 SGDLS and CDR2 YYNGEE. This CDR3 comprises 20 residues. Germline trimming cut 0 bases from V and 1 base from J; bases unmatched to any gene: 9. The CDR3 DNA reads TGTGCCAGCAGCGTAGCTCGGGGACTAGCGGGGGGCGTCGGCACAGATACGCAGTATTTT. This encodes CASSVARGLAGGVGTDTQYF.

A note on this clonotype: Mismatch with germline at one junction end may stem from a read error. The J gene is TRBJ1-5, the V gene TRBV12-3 or TRBV12-4; 7 bases are a match to TRBD1. The CDR3 loop spans 15 amino acids. CDR3 in amino acids: CASSRRDRSNQPQHF. In DNA, the CDR3 is TGTGCCAGCAGCCGAAGGGACAGAAGCAATCAGCCCCAACATTTT.

This clonotype was seen a handful of times. The gene calls are TRBV6-6 and TRBJ1-1, with D hard to call. V lost 3 bases and J 10 bases, leaving 12 bases between the germline ends. The CDR3 has 12 amino acids. The germline V gene has CDR1 MNHNY and CDR2 SVGAGI (reference sequence). The CDR3 sequence is CASSYEGGRAFF. The DNA of the CDR3 is TGTGCCAGCAGTTATGAAGGAGGCAGAGCTTTCTTT.

The chain carries TRBV5-4 and TRBJ2-3, with D unresolved. CDR3 length equals 15 residues. The V gene lost 2 bases and the J gene lost 2 bases, with 12 bases spanning the gap. Germline CDR1 and CDR2: SGHNT and YYREEE (reference sequence). CDR3 bases: TGTGCCAGCAGCTTTCCGTCAGAAAACACAGATACGCAGTATTTT. This gives the protein CASSFPSENTDTQYF.

CDR3 region: CASSGDTGGAFLYSNQPQHF. The DNA for the CDR3 is TGTGCCAGCAGTGGGGACACAGGGGGCGCTTTTCTCTATAGCAATCAGCCCCAGCATTTT. The chain joins TRBV2 to TRBJ1-5, with TRBD1 matching over 9 bases. CDR3 size: 20 residues. The V gene's germline CDR1 is SNHLY and CDR2 FYNNEI. Unmatched junction bases numbered 16, after V lost 4 bases and J lost 0 bases.

V usage is TRBV12-3 or TRBV12-4 and J usage is TRBJ1-2; D uncertain. V gave up 3 bases and J gave up 3 bases, with 11 bases separating them. The CDR3 runs 14 residues. The DNA of the CDR3 is TGTGCCAGCAGTTTTGGACGGGTCGACTATGGCTACACCTTC. Protein sequence: CASSFGRVDYGYTF.

CDR3 sequence reads: CASSVVAGGLSSYNEQFF. DNA of the CDR3: TGTGCCAGCAGCGTAGTAGCGGGGGGCCTAAGCTCCTACAATGAGCAGTTCTTC. This chain links TRBV9 with TRBJ2-1, with 10 bases aligning to TRBD2. The CDR3 runs to 18 residues. Germline trimming cut 0 bases from V and 0 bases from J; bases unmatched to any gene: 6. CDR1 is SGDLS and CDR2 is YYNGEE in the germline V gene.

This clonotype has a count of ten or more. This rearrangement joins TRBV10-3 to TRBJ2-5; 7 positions match TRBD2. Looked up from germline, CDR1 is ENHRY and CDR2 is SYGVKD. V was clipped by 0 bases and J by 4 bases; unmatched bases: 17. This CDR3 has 19 residues. The DNA for the CDR3 is TGTGCCATCAGTGAGTCGATCCGGGGAGGGAGAGGGGCCCGAGAGACCCAGTACTTC. Protein: CAISESIRGGRGARETQYF.

The sample holds a few counts of this clonotype. The chain couples TRBV29-1 to TRBJ2-3, with 12 bases that match TRBD2. The CDR3 totals 16 residues. The V and J ends lost 8 bases and 1 base, in that order; junction bases with no gene match: 10. Germline loops: CDR1 SQVTM, CDR2 ANQGSEA. The CDR3 DNA is TGCAGCTCCCTGGGACTAGCGGGTCCCCGCACAGATACGCAGTATTTT. Its translation is CSSLGLAGPRTDTQYF.

The chain uses TRBV27 and TRBJ2-7, with 8 bases matching TRBD2. The V gene's germline CDR1 is MNHEY and CDR2 SMNVEV (reference sequence). The CDR3 runs 16 residues. Losses at the gene ends were 0 bases for V and 4 bases for J; bases not matched to a gene: 8. The CDR3 DNA sequence: TGTGCCAGCAGTTTATCGTTAGTAGCGGGGTTTTACGAGCAGTACTTC. Translation: CASSLSLVAGFYEQYF.